Described below is a single TCR beta chain sequence and its context. Antigen unknown. Using its own MiXCR run on the RT-PCR reads, TCRdb lists one record per CDR3 protein. The sample lists about 780,000 distinct CDR3 sequences, roughly 20% occurring once. The sample belongs to a study of response to subunit inactivated influenza vaccine. Regarding the study as a whole: The authors suggested that few new T cells are recruited per seasonal influenza vaccination.

CDR1 ENHRY and CDR2 SYGVKD come from the germline V gene. The CDR3 extends over 14 amino acids. Trimming shortened V by 10 bases and J by 1 base, and 13 bases separated the two germline ends. The sequence came from a man in his forties or fifties who received an inactivated influenza vaccine. This sequence joins TRBV10-3 and TRBJ2-2; D may be TRBD1 (6 bases). Material: PBMCs from blood, obtained 4 to 6 days after vaccination. The CDR3 sequence: CATALGGNTGELFF. CDR3 bases: TGTGCCACCGCGCTAGGGGGGAACACCGGGGAGCTGTTTTTT.